The entry below describes one T cell receptor beta chain. The germline V gene has CDR1 MDHEN and CDR2 SYDVKM. The V and J ends lost 7 bases and 4 bases, in that order; junction bases with no gene match: 9. This CDR3 has 15 residues. The data were obtained in a study of OX40 agonist ivuxolimab in advanced cancers. Study in general: An anti-OX40 (CD134) antibody with agonistic activity, ivuxolimab, was administered to patients.

Sequenced by immunoSEQ multiplex PCR; TCRdb stores in-frame clones only, minus some. Of about 73,000 clones in the sample, roughly 88% are singletons; the top ten hold less than 3%. The genes are TRBV28 and TRBJ2-5, with 10 nucleotides matching TRBD1. Sequenced here: CD4+ or CD8+ T cells sorted from blood, sampled in a trial of the OX40 agonist ivuxolimab. This TCR was sampled from an adult with an advanced solid tumor such as melanoma, head and neck, liver or kidney cancer. CDR3 sequence (DNA): TGTGCCAGCACCAGCCCCGGGACAGGGGTAGAGACCCAGTACTTC. This translates into CASTSPGTGVETQYF.